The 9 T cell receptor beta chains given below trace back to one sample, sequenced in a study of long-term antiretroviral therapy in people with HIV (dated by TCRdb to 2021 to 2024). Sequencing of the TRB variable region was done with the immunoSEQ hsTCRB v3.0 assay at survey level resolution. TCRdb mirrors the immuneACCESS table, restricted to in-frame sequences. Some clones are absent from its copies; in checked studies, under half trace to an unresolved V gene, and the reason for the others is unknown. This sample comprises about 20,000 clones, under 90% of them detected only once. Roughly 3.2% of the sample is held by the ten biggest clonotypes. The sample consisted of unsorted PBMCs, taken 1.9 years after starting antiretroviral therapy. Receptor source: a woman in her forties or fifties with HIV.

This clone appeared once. The chain's CDR3 is CASSEGAPQPQHF. DNA of the CDR3: TGTGCCAGCTCGGAGGGGGCACCTCAGCCCCAGCATTTT. This chain uses TRBV6-6 with TRBJ1-5; 7 bases are shared with TRBD1. The CDR3 is made up of 13 amino acids. In germline, CDR1 is MNHNY, CDR2 SVGAGI (reference sequence). The V and J ends lost 8 bases and 6 bases, in that order; junction bases with no gene match: 7.

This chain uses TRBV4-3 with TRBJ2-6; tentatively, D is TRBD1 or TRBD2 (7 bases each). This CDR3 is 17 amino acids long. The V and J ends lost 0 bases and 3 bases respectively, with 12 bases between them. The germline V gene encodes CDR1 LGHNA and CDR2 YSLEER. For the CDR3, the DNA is TGCGCCAGCAGCCAAGATCAGGGGGGGAATGGGGCCAACGTCCTGACTTTC. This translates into CASSQDQGGNGANVLTF.

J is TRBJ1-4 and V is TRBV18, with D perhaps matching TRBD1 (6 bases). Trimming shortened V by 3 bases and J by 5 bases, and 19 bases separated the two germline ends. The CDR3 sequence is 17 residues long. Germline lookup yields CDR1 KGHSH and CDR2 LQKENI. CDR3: CASSPGQRLNSNEKLFF. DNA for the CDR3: TGTGCCAGCTCACCCGGACAGCGCTTAAACTCAAATGAAAAACTGTTTTTT.

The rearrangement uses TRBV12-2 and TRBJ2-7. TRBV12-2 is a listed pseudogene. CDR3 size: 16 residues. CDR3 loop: CASRLARRGASYEQYF. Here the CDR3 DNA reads TGTGCAAGTCGCTTAGCGAGGAGGGGGGCCTCCTACGAGCAGTACTTC.

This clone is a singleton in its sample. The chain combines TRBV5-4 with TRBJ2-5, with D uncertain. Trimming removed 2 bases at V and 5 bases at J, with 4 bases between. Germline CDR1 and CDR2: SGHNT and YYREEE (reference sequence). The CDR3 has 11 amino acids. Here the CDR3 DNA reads TGTGCCAGCAGCTTCGGGGAGACCCAGTACTTC. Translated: CASSFGETQYF.

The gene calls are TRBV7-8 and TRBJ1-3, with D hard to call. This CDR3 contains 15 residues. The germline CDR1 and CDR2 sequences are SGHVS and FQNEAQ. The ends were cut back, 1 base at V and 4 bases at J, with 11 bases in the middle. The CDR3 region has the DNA TGTGCCAGCAGCTTAGTTGCGGTTTCAGGAAACACCATATATTTT. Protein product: CASSLVAVSGNTIYF.

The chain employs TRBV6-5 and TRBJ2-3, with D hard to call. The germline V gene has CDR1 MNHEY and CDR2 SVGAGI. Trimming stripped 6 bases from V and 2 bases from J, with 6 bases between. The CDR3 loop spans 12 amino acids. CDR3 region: CASRGNTDTQYF. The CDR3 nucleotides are TGTGCCAGCAGAGGGAACACAGATACGCAGTATTTT.

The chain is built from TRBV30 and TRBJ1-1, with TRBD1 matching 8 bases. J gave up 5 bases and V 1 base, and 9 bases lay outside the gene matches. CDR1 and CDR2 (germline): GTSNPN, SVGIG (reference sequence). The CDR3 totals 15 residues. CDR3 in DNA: TGTGCCTGGAGTGAACTACAGGGGGGAAAGACTGAAGCTTTCTTT. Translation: CAWSELQGGKTEAFF.

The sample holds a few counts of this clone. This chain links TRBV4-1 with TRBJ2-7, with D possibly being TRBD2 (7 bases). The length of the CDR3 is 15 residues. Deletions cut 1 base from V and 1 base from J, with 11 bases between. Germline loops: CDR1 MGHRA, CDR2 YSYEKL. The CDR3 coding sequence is TGCGCCAGCAGCCAAGCCGGGGGGCGGTCCTACGAGCAGTACTTC. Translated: CASSQAGGRSYEQYF.